This T cell receptor beta chain came from a study of control samples from healthy donors and cancer patients. V gave up 1 base and J gave up 6 bases, with 8 bases separating them. CDR3 length: 13 amino acids. CDR1 is SGHDT and CDR2 is YYEEEE in the germline V gene. Sequenced by immunoSEQ multiplex PCR; TCRdb stores in-frame clones only, minus some. This table has tens of thousands of clones, around 90% appearing once. The chain links TRBV5-6 to TRBJ2-1, with a possible D match to TRBD1 (6 bases). Specimen: PBMCs. This TCR was sampled from a woman in her forties or fifties with colorectal cancer. The CDR3 coding sequence is TGTGCCAGCAGCTTGTTAGGGGGCAATGAGCAGTTCTTC. Translated: CASSLLGGNEQFF.